Shown below are 12 T cell receptor beta chains from a single sample sequenced in a study of T cell responses to AZD1222 COVID-19 vaccine. Using immunoSEQ multiplex PCR, the repertoire was profiled, and TCRdb retains in-frame clones only, with some absent. The repertoire holds about 160,000 clones, with 92% as singletons. The specimen comprised peripheral blood, sampled on day 0 of MenACWY control vaccination. The source of these receptors is an adult in good health.

This chain links TRBV19 with TRBJ2-3, with 7 bases aligning to TRBD1. The germline V gene has CDR1 LNHDA and CDR2 SQIVND (reference sequence). Trimming at V came to 5 bases and at J to 0 bases, leaving 8 bases not matched to a gene. CDR3 length: 16 residues. The chain's CDR3 is CASSFKGQRSTDTQYF. The CDR3 DNA follows: TGTGCCAGTAGTTTCAAGGGACAGAGGAGCACAGATACGCAGTATTTT.

The V call is TRBV19, the J call TRBJ1-2, with unresolved D. Germline-derived CDR1 and CDR2 are LNHDA and SQIVND (reference sequence). There are 15 residues in the CDR3. The V gene lost 0 bases and the J gene lost 6 bases, with 14 bases spanning the gap. The CDR3 is CASSIENTANNGYTF. CDR3 DNA: TGTGCCAGTAGTATAGAGAATACAGCGAATAATGGCTACACCTTC.

The chain has TRBV9 and TRBJ1-5; D remains ambiguous. The CDR3 is 15 residues long. Trimming pared 0 bases from V and 5 bases from J, leaving 12 bases between. The germline CDR1 and CDR2 sequences are SGDLS and YYNGEE. The CDR3 protein is CASSVGHQPDQPQHF. CDR3 DNA: TGTGCCAGCAGCGTAGGGCACCAGCCCGATCAGCCCCAGCATTTT.

The V and J genes are TRBV7-2 and TRBJ2-5, with D perhaps matching TRBD1 (6 bases). V gave up 5 bases and J gave up 4 bases, with 11 bases separating them. Germline CDR1 reads SGHTA; CDR2 reads FQGNSA. CDR3 length: 13 residues. CDR3 residues: CASSPGTRETQYF. The DNA of the CDR3 is TGTGCCAGCAGCCCCGGGACACGAGAGACCCAGTACTTC.

The genes are TRBV7-8 and TRBJ1-5, with D hard to call. The V end was cut by 8 bases, the J end by 5 bases, with 16 bases between. Per germline, CDR1 SGHVS and CDR2 FQNEAQ. This CDR3 is built from 14 residues. CDR3 in DNA: TGTGCCAGCGCCGCCGGGGTTGGGGATCAGCCCCAGCATTTT. Amino acid sequence: CASAAGVGDQPQHF.

The V call is TRBV28, the J call TRBJ1-6; the match to TRBD1 covers 9 bases. After removal of 3 bases from V and 6 bases from J, the junction contained 6 bases not matched to a gene. Germline V CDR1 and CDR2: MDHEN, SYDVKM. This CDR3 is 16 amino acids long. The CDR3 is CASSFGQGLSNSPLHF. The CDR3 DNA is TGTGCCAGCAGTTTCGGACAGGGGTTGTCTAATTCACCCCTCCACTTT. Based on the CDR3 plus reference TRBV28 and TRBJ1-6, the full variable domain is DVKVTQSSRYLVKRTGEKVFLECVQDMDHENMFWYRQDPGLGLRLIYFSYDVKMKEKGDIPEGYSVSREKKERFSLILESASTNQTSMYLCASSFGQGLSNSPLHFGNGTRLTVT.

The genes are TRBV18 and TRBJ2-2; 10 bases agree with TRBD1. CDR3 size: 17 residues. V shed 3 bases, J shed 4 bases, and the junction held 8 bases outside the gene matches. Germline-derived CDR1 and CDR2 are KGHSH and LQKENI. The CDR3 DNA follows: TGTGCCAGCTCACCCTCGATCGGGACAGGGGCCACCGGGGAGCTGTTTTTT. This gives the protein CASSPSIGTGATGELFF.

For the CDR3, the DNA is TGCGCCAGCAGCTTGGGTAGTCACGCTGAAGCTTTCTTT. Encoded protein: CASSLGSHAEAFF. The V and J genes are TRBV5-1 and TRBJ1-1; no definite D call. This CDR3 is 13 amino acids long. From germline, CDR1 is SGHRS and CDR2 YFSETQ. V was pared by 0 bases and J by 6 bases, with 9 bases between.

The chain carries TRBV6-5 and TRBJ1-2, with TRBD1 identical over 11 bases. Trimming took 2 bases from V and 3 from J; bases not matched to a gene: 5. Per germline, CDR1 MNHEY and CDR2 SVGAGI. The CDR3 covers 16 residues. CDR3 coding DNA: TGTGCCAGCAGTTACCGCCGGACAGGGGGCGACTATGGCTACACCTTC. It codes for CASSYRRTGGDYGYTF.

The chain employs TRBV5-1 and TRBJ1-5, with D possibly being TRBD1 (6 bases). The CDR3 has 17 residues. In germline, CDR1 is SGHRS, CDR2 YFSETQ. V lost 4 bases and J 0 bases, leaving 17 bases between the germline ends. CDR3 coding DNA: TGCGCCAGCAGCATAAAGGACAGTCCTTATAGCAATCAGCCCCAGCATTTT. Amino acids: CASSIKDSPYSNQPQHF.

The chain uses TRBV6-1 and TRBJ2-2; TRBD2 agrees at 9 bases. After removal of 0 bases from V and 5 bases from J, the junction contained 13 bases not matched to a gene. The CDR3 contains 19 residues. The germline V gene has CDR1 MNHNS and CDR2 SASEGT. The CDR3, as DNA: TGTGCCAGCAGTGAAGCGCTTCCAGCGGGAGGTCCCAGTACCGGGGAGCTGTTTTTT. Residues: CASSEALPAGGPSTGELFF.

The rearrangement links TRBV5-1 to TRBJ2-5, with a weak D call TRBD1 (6 bases). Trimming took off 0 bases at V and 0 bases at J, with 30 bases between the two ends. The CDR3 is 22 residues long. Per germline, CDR1 SGHRS and CDR2 YFSETQ. The CDR3 is CASSLDFLTGRKGERYQETQYF. The CDR3 bases are TGCGCCAGCAGCTTGGATTTTTTAACAGGGAGAAAGGGGGAGCGGTACCAAGAGACCCAGTACTTC.